This T cell receptor (beta chain) was observed in a study of T cell responses to AZD1222 COVID-19 vaccine. Sequencing was performed with immunoSEQ multiplex PCR; in TCRdb, only in-frame clones are kept and a portion is missing. The data show about 68,000 clones, 75% to 90% seen once. The CDR3 is made up of 15 amino acids. From germline, CDR1 is MNHEY and CDR2 SMNVEV (reference sequence). After removal of 0 bases from V and 8 bases from J, the junction contained 8 bases not matched to a gene. Notes on the study in general: Among vaccine-associated CD4 TCRs, coverage spanned spike, with dominance at 160-218 and 743-854. A mostly white British donor set with more females was recruited, and clonal diversity was possibly underestimated. Baseline antibody screening turned up just five to seven seropositive AZD1222 recipients. Researchers took repertoire samples only after the peak T cell response had come.

As to this clone: The antigen is not known.

The clonotype was recovered from an adult in good health. The source was peripheral blood, collected on day 0 of AZD1222 vaccination. The V and J genes are TRBV27 and TRBJ2-3, with 7 bases aligning to TRBD1. Here the CDR3 DNA reads TGTGCCAGCAGTTTATCTCAGGGGGTTGGCGGTACGCAGTATTTT. Translation: CASSLSQGVGGTQYF.